A single sample gave rise to the 12 T cell receptor beta chains below, sequenced in a study of cytomegalovirus exposure and HLA in healthy donors. PCR primers comprised 60 Vbeta and 13 Jbeta primers. Only in-frame clones appear in the TCRdb table, and some are missing; sequencing was by immunoSEQ multiplex PCR. The sample shows about 130,000 clones, roughly 79% of them seen only once. Sequencing input: PBMCs. The source is a boy younger than 10 in good health and CMV-seronegative.

The rearrangement uses TRBV7-2 and TRBJ2-7, with D possibly matching TRBD2 (5 bases). V was clipped by 5 bases and J by 4 bases, with 12 bases between them. Germline lookup yields CDR1 SGHTA and CDR2 FQGNSA. The CDR3 spans 13 residues. DNA for the CDR3: TGTGCCAGCAGCCCGGGATTCCGATACGAGCAGTACTTC. Amino acids: CASSPGFRYEQYF.

The chain uses TRBV6-5 and TRBJ2-7, with 7 bases that match TRBD1. Per germline, CDR1 MNHEY and CDR2 SVGAGI. Trimming cost V 2 bases and J 5 bases; bases outside gene matches: 6. CDR3 length: 14 residues. The CDR3 coding sequence is TGTGCCAGCAGTTACCTTACAGGGGCGGACGAGCAGTACTTC. Residues: CASSYLTGADEQYF.

This clone was observed a few times. The chain carries TRBV10-3 and TRBJ2-1; the match to TRBD1 covers 7 bases. This CDR3 has 16 residues. Per the germline V gene, CDR1 is ENHRY and CDR2 is SYGVKD. The V gene end was trimmed by 3 bases and the J gene end by 2 bases; junction bases not matched to a gene: 7. CDR3 DNA: TGTGCCATCAGTGATTCCAGGGGGAGAACCTACAATGAGCAGTTCTTC. Its protein is CAISDSRGRTYNEQFF.

The chain employs TRBV7-9 and TRBJ2-7; 8 bases match TRBD1. The germline V gene encodes CDR1 SEHNR and CDR2 FQNEAQ (reference sequence). The length of the CDR3 is 15 residues. The junction had 6 bases not matched to a gene; V was cut back by 5 bases and J by 0 bases. The CDR3 is CASSPGGQASYEQYF. The CDR3 coding sequence is TGTGCCAGCAGCCCCGGGGGACAGGCCTCCTACGAGCAGTACTTC.

This clone came up a few times. J is TRBJ2-3 and V is TRBV10-1; TRBD1 might be the D (6 bases). This CDR3 is 15 amino acids long. With 3 bases removed from V and 0 bases from J, the gap between germline ends came to 10 bases. Germline CDR1 and CDR2: WNHNN and SYGVQD (reference sequence). This CDR3 reads CASSETGFSTDTQYF. CDR3 nucleotides: TGCGCCAGCAGTGAAACAGGGTTCAGCACAGATACGCAGTATTTT.

For the CDR3, the DNA is TGTGCCAGCAGTGATGACAGGGTTTCTGCAGATACGCAGTATTTT. Amino acids: CASSDDRVSADTQYF. This chain uses TRBV6-1 with TRBJ2-3; 7 bases agree with TRBD1. The CDR3 is 15 amino acids. Germline loops: CDR1 MNHNS, CDR2 SASEGT. Trimming cost V 3 bases and J 4 bases; bases outside gene matches: 7.

The V call is TRBV19, the J call TRBJ2-1, with 11 nucleotides matching TRBD2. The germline V gene encodes CDR1 LNHDA and CDR2 SQIVND (reference sequence). V shed 4 bases and J 7 bases; nucleotides not matched to a gene: 12. The CDR3 consists of 17 residues. Written as DNA, the CDR3 is TGTGCCAGTAGTACTCTCCTACTAGCGGGAGTATCGAATGAGCAGTTCTTC. Protein sequence: CASSTLLLAGVSNEQFF.

V and J are TRBV12-5 and TRBJ2-1, with 10 bases identical to TRBD2. The CDR3 sequence is 19 residues long. V trimming: 6 bases; J trimming: 0 bases; junction bases outside the gene matches: 14. Germline V CDR1 and CDR2: LGHNT, FRNRAP. CDR3 region: CASGNLGLASHSSYNEQFF. CDR3 nucleotide sequence: TGTGCTAGTGGCAACTTGGGACTAGCGTCCCACAGCTCCTACAATGAGCAGTTCTTC.

The rearrangement joins TRBV15 to TRBJ2-3, with 14 bases aligning to TRBD2. There are 18 residues in the CDR3. V was clipped by 3 bases and J by 6 bases; unmatched bases: 11. Germline CDR1 and CDR2: LNHNV and YYDKDF (reference sequence). CDR3 coding DNA: TGTGCCACCAGCAGGGCCTTGGGACTAGCGGGGGTAGGGGATACGCAGTATTTT. This encodes CATSRALGLAGVGDTQYF.

The chain combines TRBV30 with TRBJ1-2; 9 bases fit TRBD1. This CDR3 has 14 residues. Germline CDR1 is GTSNPN and CDR2 is SVGIG (reference sequence). The V and J ends lost 1 base and 4 bases, in that order; junction bases with no gene match: 4. CDR3 loop: CAWSGGQGSYGYTF. The CDR3 coding sequence is TGTGCCTGGAGTGGGGGACAGGGTAGCTATGGCTACACCTTC.

The chain uses TRBV11-2 and TRBJ1-2; D uncertain. V was clipped by 4 bases and J by 8 bases, with 14 bases between them. This CDR3 has 13 residues. Germline assignment: CDR1 SGHAT and CDR2 FQNNGV. CDR3 nucleotides: TGTGCCAGCAGCTCCTTGATAACTCTCGGCTACACCTTC. Translated: CASSSLITLGYTF.

This chain joins TRBV4-1 and TRBJ1-5, with D perhaps TRBD1 (5 bases). V dropped 0 bases and J dropped 7 bases, with 16 bases sitting between them. Germline values: CDR1 MGHRA, CDR2 YSYEKL. The CDR3 has 16 amino acids. DNA of the CDR3: TGCGCCAGCAGCCAAGATGGGCCCAGGGTGAGGCAGCCCCAGCATTTT. Its protein product is CASSQDGPRVRQPQHF.